This T cell receptor (beta chain) was captured by sequencing in a study of blood T cell repertoires in COVID-19. V lost 4 bases and J lost 0, with 15 bases in between. CDR3 length equals 15 residues. Germline assignment: CDR1 GTSNPN and CDR2 SVGIG (reference sequence). The method was immunoSEQ multiplex PCR; TCRdb's version includes in-frame clones alone and lacks a portion of them. The table has 190,000 or so clones, 90% seen once; the top ten hold roughly 1.2%. This clonotype was obtained from a man aged 25 to 40 who had recovered from COVID-19. The specimen was PBMCs or T cells enriched from blood (not recorded which). The chain recombines TRBV30 with TRBJ1-1; possible D gene TRBD1, 6 bases. CDR3 sequence reads: CAWMKTGQMNTEAFF. CDR3 DNA: TGTGCCTGGATGAAGACAGGTCAAATGAACACTGAAGCTTTCTTT.